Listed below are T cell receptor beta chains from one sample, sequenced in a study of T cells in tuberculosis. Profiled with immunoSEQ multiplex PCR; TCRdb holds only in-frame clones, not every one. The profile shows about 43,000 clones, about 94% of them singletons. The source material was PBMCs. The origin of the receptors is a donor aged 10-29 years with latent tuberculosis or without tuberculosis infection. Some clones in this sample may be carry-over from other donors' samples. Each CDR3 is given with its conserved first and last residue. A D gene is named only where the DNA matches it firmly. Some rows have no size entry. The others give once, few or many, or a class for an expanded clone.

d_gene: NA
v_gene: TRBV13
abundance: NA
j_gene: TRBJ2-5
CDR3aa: CASSGRLIQETQYF
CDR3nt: TGTGCCAGCAGCGGTAGACTGATCCAAGAGACCCAGTACTTC

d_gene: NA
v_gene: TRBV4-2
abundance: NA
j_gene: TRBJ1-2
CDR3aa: CASSRTFGDKVYGYTF
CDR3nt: TGTGCCAGCAGCCGTACGTTTGGGGACAAGGTCTATGGCTACACCTTC

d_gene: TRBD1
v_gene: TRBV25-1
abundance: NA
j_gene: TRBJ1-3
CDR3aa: CASSPDRVDGNTIYF
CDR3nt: TGTGCCAGCAGCCCCGACAGGGTTGATGGAAACACCATATATTTT

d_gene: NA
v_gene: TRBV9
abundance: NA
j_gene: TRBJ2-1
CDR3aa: CASSAGHTDGFYNEQFF
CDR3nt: TGTGCCAGCAGCGCCGGACACACGGATGGATTCTACAATGAGCAGTTCTTC

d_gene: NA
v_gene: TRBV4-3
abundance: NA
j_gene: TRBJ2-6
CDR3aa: CASSQDEGAGANVLTF
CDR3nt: TGCGCCAGCAGCCAAGATGAAGGGGCTGGGGCCAACGTCCTGACTTTC

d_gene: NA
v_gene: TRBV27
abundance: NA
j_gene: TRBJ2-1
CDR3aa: CASSFPGRPYNEQFF
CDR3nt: TGTGCCAGCAGTTTCCCAGGGCGGCCTTACAATGAGCAGTTCTTC

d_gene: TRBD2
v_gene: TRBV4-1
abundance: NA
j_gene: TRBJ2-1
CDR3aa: CASSLREGPSNEQFF
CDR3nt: TGCGCCAGCAGCTTACGGGAGGGCCCTTCCAATGAGCAGTTCTTC

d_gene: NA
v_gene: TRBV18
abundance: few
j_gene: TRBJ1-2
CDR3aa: CASSSSEGASGYTF
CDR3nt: TGTGCCAGCTCATCTTCAGAGGGCGCGTCCGGCTACACCTTC

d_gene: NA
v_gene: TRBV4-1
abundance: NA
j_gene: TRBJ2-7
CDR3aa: CASSQIEALGEQYF
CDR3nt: TGCGCCAGCAGCCAGATAGAGGCCTTGGGCGAGCAGTACTTC

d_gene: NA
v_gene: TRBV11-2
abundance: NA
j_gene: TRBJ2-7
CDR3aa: CASSPGLFSQREQYF
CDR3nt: TGTGCCAGCAGCCCAGGACTGTTCAGTCAGCGCGAGCAGTACTTC

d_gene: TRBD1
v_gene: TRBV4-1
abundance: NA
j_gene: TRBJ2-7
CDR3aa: CASSLSGQGGYEQYF
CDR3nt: TGCGCCAGCAGCCTCTCGGGACAGGGGGGCTACGAGCAGTACTTC

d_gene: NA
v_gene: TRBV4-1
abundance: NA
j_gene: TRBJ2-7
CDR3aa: CASSPEQGMDYEQYF
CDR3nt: TGCGCCAGCAGCCCGGAACAGGGAATGGACTACGAGCAGTACTTC

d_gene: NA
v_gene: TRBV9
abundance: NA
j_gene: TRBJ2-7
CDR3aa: CASSVATSYEQYF
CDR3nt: TGTGCCAGCAGCGTAGCTACGTCCTACGAGCAGTACTTC

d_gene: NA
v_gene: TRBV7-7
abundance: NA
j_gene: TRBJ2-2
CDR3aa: CASSPEAGTIGELFF
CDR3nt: TGTGCCAGCAGCCCGGAGGCGGGAACGATCGGGGAGCTGTTTTTT

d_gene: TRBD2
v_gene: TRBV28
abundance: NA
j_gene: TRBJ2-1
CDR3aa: CASTTPGGNEQFF
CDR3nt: TGTGCCAGCACAACTCCGGGGGGGAATGAGCAGTTCTTC

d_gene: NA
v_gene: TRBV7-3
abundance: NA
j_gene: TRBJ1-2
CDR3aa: CASSPSPGGIIYGYTF
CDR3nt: TGTGCCAGCAGCCCCTCCCCGGGAGGGATTATCTATGGCTACACCTTC

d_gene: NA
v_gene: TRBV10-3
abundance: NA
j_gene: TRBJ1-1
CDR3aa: CAISEFGTEAFF
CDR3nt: TGTGCCATCAGTGAGTTCGGCACTGAAGCTTTCTTT

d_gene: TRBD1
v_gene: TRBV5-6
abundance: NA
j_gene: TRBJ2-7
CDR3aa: CASSPRSVRGGVGAYEQYF
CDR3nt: TGTGCCAGCAGCCCGCGGTCGGTAAGAGGGGGCGTTGGGGCCTACGAGCAGTACTTC

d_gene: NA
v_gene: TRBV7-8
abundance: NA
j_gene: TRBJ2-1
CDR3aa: CASSLGARLNNEQFF
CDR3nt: TGTGCCAGCAGTCTTGGGGCTCGATTAAACAATGAGCAGTTCTTC

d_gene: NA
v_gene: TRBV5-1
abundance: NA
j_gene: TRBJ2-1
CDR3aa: CASSLRAVRSYNEQFF
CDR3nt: TGCGCCAGCAGCTTGAGAGCGGTTAGATCCTACAATGAGCAGTTCTTC

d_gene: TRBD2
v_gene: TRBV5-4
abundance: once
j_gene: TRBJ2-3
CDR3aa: CASSFGLAGGLKGTDTQYF
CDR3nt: TGTGCCAGCAGCTTTGGACTAGCGGGAGGGTTAAAGGGCACAGATACGCAGTATTTT

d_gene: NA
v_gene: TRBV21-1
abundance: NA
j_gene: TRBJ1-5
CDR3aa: CASSARRGPQHF
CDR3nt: TGTGCCAGCAGCGCGCGGAGGGGTCCCCAGCATTTT

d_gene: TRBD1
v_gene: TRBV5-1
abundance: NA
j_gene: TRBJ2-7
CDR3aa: CASRVPGQGFHEQYF
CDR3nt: TGCGCCAGCCGAGTCCCGGGACAGGGGTTCCACGAGCAGTACTTC

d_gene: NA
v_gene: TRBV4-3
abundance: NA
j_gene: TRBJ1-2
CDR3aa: CASSQAPNEGVYGYTF
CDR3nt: TGCGCCAGCAGCCAAGCCCCCAATGAGGGTGTCTATGGCTACACCTTC

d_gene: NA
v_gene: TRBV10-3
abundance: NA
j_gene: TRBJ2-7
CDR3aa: CATHLGGGGYEQYF
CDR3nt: TGTGCCACCCACCTTGGGGGAGGAGGCTACGAGCAGTACTTC

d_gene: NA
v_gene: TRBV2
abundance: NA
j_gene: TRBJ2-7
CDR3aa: CASNLGDLGYEQYF
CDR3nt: TGTGCCAGCAATCTTGGCGATCTCGGGTACGAGCAGTACTTC

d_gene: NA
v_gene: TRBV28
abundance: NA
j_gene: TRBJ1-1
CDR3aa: CASSPPETETTEAFF
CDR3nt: TGTGCCAGCAGTCCCCCTGAGACAGAAACCACTGAAGCTTTCTTT

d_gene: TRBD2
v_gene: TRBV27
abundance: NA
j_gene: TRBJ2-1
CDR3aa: CASRLQAGGYYNEQFF
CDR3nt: TGTGCCAGCAGACTACAGGCGGGAGGCTACTACAATGAGCAGTTCTTC

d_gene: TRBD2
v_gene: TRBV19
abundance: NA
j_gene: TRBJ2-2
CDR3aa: CASSYRLAGGDTGELFF
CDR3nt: TGTGCCAGTAGTTACAGACTAGCGGGAGGGGACACCGGGGAGCTGTTTTTT

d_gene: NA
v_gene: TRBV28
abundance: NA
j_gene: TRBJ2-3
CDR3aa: CASSLLALVDTQYF
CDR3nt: TGTGCCAGCAGTTTATTAGCCCTAGTAGATACGCAGTATTTT

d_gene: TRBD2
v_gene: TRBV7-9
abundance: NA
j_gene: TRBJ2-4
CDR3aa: CASSLAGGTSKNIQYF
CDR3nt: TGTGCCAGCAGCTTAGCGGGAGGGACGTCCAAAAACATTCAGTACTTC

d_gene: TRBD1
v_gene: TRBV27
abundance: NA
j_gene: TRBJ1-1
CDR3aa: CASSLNRGVISYTEAFF
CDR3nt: TGTGCCAGCAGTTTAAACAGGGGAGTGATATCGTACACTGAAGCTTTCTTT

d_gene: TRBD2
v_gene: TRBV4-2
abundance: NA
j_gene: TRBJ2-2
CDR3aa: CASSQELAGGPGGELFF
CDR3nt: TGTGCCAGCAGCCAAGAACTAGCGGGAGGGCCAGGCGGGGAGCTGTTTTTT

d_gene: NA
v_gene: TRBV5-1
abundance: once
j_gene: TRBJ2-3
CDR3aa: CASSSGLARSSDTQYF
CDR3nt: TGCGCCAGCAGCTCGGGACTGGCGAGATCCTCAGATACGCAGTATTTT

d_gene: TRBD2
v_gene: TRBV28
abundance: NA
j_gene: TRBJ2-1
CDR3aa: CASRSRGAYNEQFF
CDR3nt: TGTGCCAGCAGATCGCGGGGGGCGTACAATGAGCAGTTCTTC

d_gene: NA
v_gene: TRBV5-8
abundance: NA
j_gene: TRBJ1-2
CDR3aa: CASSFGRESYGYTF
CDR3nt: TGTGCCAGCAGCTTTGGGAGGGAAAGCTATGGCTACACCTTC

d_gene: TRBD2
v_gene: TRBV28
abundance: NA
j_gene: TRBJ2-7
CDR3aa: CASSSGRPADEQYF
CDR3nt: TGTGCCAGCAGTAGCGGGAGGCCGGCGGACGAGCAGTACTTC

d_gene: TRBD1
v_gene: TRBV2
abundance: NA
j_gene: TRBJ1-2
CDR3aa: CASSVIGQGVWSFGYTF
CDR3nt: TGTGCCAGCAGTGTAATAGGACAGGGGGTATGGTCTTTTGGCTACACCTTC

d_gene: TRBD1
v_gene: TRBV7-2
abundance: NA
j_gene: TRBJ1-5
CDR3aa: CASSLGQGMDQPQHF
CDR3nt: TGTGCCAGCAGCTTAGGACAGGGAATGGATCAGCCCCAGCATTTT

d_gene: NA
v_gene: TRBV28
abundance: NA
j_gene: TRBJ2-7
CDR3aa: CASSWSLYWFSYEQYF
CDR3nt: TGTGCCAGCAGTTGGAGTTTATATTGGTTCTCCTACGAGCAGTACTTC

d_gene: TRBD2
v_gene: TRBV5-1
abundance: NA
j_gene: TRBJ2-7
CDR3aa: CASSAGERVSYEQYF
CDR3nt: TGCGCCAGCAGTGCGGGAGAGAGAGTGTCCTACGAGCAGTACTTC

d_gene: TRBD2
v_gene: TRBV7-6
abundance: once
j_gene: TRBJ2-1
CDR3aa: CASSLGGRASYNEQFF
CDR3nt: TGTGCCAGCAGCTTAGGCGGGAGGGCCTCCTACAATGAGCAGTTCTTC

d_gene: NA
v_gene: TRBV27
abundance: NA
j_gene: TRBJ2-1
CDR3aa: CASSFKASTYNEQFF
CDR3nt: TGTGCCAGCAGCTTCAAAGCGAGCACCTACAATGAGCAGTTCTTC

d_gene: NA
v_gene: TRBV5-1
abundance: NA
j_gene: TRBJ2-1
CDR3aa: CASSPIADPYNEQFF
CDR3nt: TGCGCCAGCAGCCCGATAGCGGACCCCTACAATGAGCAGTTCTTC

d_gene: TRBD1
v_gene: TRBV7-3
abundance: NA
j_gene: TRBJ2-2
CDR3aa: CASQFFPGQGVPGELFF
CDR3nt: TGTGCCAGCCAATTTTTCCCGGGACAGGGGGTTCCCGGGGAGCTGTTTTTT

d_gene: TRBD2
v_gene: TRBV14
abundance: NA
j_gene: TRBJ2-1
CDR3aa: CASSLSGGSSYNEQFF
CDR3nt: TGTGCCAGCAGTCTGTCGGGGGGGAGTTCCTACAATGAGCAGTTCTTC

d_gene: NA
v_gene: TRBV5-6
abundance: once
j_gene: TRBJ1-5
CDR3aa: CASSLGAQISNQPQHF
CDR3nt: TGTGCCAGCAGCCTCGGTGCACAGATAAGCAATCAGCCCCAGCATTTT

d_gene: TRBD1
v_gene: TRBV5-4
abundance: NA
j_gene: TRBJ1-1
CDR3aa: CASSLDRGLGTEAFF
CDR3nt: TGTGCCAGCAGCCTCGACAGGGGGCTAGGCACTGAAGCTTTCTTT

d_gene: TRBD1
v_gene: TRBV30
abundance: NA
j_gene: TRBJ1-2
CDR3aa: CAWSHRGSGQGYTF
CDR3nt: TGTGCCTGGAGTCACAGGGGGTCTGGACAAGGCTACACCTTC

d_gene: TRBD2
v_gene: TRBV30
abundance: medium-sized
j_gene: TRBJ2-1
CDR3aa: CAWTSGIGGNEQFF
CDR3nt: TGTGCCTGGACTAGCGGGATTGGCGGCAATGAGCAGTTCTTC

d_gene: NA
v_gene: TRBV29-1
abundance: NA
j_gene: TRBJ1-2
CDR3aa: CSVASLYGYTF
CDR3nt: TGCAGCGTTGCCTCCCTCTATGGCTACACCTTC

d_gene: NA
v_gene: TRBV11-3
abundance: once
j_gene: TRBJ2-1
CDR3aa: CASSLRTGTPFLSSYNEQFF
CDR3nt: TGTGCCAGCAGCTTAAGGACCGGGACTCCCTTTTTGAGCTCCTACAATGAGCAGTTCTTC

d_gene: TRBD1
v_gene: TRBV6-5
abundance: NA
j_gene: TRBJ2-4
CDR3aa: CASDREAKNIQYF
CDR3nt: TGTGCCAGCGACAGGGAAGCCAAAAACATTCAGTACTTC

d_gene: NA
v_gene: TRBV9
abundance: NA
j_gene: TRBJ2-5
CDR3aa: CASSAYQETQYF
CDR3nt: TGTGCCAGCAGCGCATACCAAGAGACCCAGTACTTC